This T cell receptor beta chain was identified in a study of neurological immune-mediated disorders. There are many counts of this clonotype. Synthesis of cDNA used 5'RACE (with 10-nucleotide random UMIs). TCRdb reprocessed the 5' RACE reads with MiXCR, giving one entry per CDR3 protein. Of tens of thousands of distinct CDR3 sequences in the sample, 7% to 10% are singletons; the top ten hold 1.9%. V shed 5 bases and J shed 4 bases, with 11 bases lying between them. This CDR3 region has 14 residues. Germline assignment: CDR1 MGHRA and CDR2 YSYEKL. The sample's time point: longitudinal time-point 3. Stored at -80 C, 2 million PBMCs were the source of the unsorted libraries.

The TCR originated in a woman between 40 and 50 years old in good health. The sample taken for sequencing was PBMCs. This chain joins TRBV4-1 and TRBJ1-4; D unclear. CDR3 sequence reads: CASSGGFGNEKLFF. The CDR3 coding sequence is TGCGCCAGCAGCGGAGGATTCGGTAATGAAAAACTGTTTTTT.